This TCR beta chain was documented in a study of CXCR3-negative and CXCR3-positive naive CD8 T cells. Study context: Every library held about 1.5 +/- 0.3 million TRB reads, and the total came to some 130 million. Study results and limitations: Compared with CXCR3-negative naive cells, CXCR3-positive naive cells showed more hydrophobic TRB CDR3s. Memory CD8+ T cell repertoires were far less diverse than both naive subsets.

The authors gated naive CD8+ T cells as CD45RO-CCR7+CD27+CD95-. As for this clonotype: The target antigen is unknown.

The CDR3 consists of 13 residues. The germline CDR1 and CDR2 sequences are SGHDN and FVKESK. Via 5' RACE with UMI labels, TRB cDNA libraries were prepared. Reanalyzing the 5' RACE reads, TCRdb keeps one entry per CDR3 protein, without DNA. Its table records about 46,000 distinct CDR3 sequences. J is TRBJ2-7 and V is TRBV14. Sequencing was carried out using naive CXCR3- CD8+ T cells from blood. Subset meaning: CD45RO-CCR7+CD27+CD95- naive CD8+ T cells lacking CXCR3 (TNR3-). The TCR comes from a human donor in good health. Some clones in this sample may be carry-over from other donors' samples. This CDR3 is CASSQDHDYEQYF.